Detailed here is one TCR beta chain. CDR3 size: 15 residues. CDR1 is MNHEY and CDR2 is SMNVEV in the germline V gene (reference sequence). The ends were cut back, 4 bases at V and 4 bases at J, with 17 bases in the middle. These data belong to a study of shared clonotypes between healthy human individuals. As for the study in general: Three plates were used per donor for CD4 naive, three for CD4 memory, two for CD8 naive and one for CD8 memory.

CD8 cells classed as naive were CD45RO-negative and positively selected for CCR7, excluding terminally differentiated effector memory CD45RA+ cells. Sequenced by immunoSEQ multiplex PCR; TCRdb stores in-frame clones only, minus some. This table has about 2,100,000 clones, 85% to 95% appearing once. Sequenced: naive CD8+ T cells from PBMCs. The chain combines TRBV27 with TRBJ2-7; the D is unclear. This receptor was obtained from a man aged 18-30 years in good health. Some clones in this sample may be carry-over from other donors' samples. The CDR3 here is CASSSTPFRPYEQYF. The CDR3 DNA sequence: TGTGCCAGCAGTTCGACTCCCTTCCGGCCGTACGAGCAGTACTTC.